This T cell receptor (beta chain) was identified in a study of cytomegalovirus exposure and HLA in healthy donors. About this clone: The target antigen is unknown.

Study-wide findings and caveats: As immune exposure information, only CMV serostatus was available. An ancestry cluster, one associated with Asian ancestry, reportedly showed fewer N-insertions than the 666-donor mean in a later analysis. Overall, approximately 150 TCR beta chains were annotated as cytomegalovirus-associated.

Donors in the study were healthy people who gave bone marrow. PCR primers comprised 60 Vbeta and 13 Jbeta primers. The method was immunoSEQ multiplex PCR; TCRdb's version includes in-frame clones alone and lacks a portion of them. Here the sample spans some 220,000 clones, 75% to 85% being singletons. Material for sequencing was PBMCs. The source is a woman between 55 and 75 years old in good health and CMV-seropositive.

The CDR3 reads CASSPRDSPTGELFF. The CDR3 nucleotides read TGTGCCAGCAGCCCCCGGGACAGCCCCACCGGGGAGCTGTTTTTT. J is TRBJ2-2 and V is TRBV9, with TRBD1 matching over 7 bases. Germline CDR1 is SGDLS and CDR2 is YYNGEE. Trimming cost V 4 bases and J 4 bases; bases outside gene matches: 7. This CDR3 contains 15 residues.